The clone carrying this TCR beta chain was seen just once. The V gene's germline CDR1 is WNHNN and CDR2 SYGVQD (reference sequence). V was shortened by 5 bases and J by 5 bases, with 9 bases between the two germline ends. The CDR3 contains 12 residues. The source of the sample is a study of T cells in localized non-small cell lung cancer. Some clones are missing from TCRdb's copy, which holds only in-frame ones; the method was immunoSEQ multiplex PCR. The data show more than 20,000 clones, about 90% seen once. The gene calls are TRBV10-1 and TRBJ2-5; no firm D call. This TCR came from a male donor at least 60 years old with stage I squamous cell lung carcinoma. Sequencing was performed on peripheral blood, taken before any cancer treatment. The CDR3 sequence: CASSQPGETQYF. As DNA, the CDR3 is TGCGCCAGCAGTCAGCCCGGGGAGACCCAGTACTTC.